This is a list of T cell receptor beta chains from one sample in a study of technical replicates of blood from several donors. The protocol was immunoSEQ multiplex PCR, while the TCRdb copy is restricted to in-frame clones and leaves out a portion. Of 80,000 to 100,000 clones listed, roughly 96% are singletons. Sequencing was carried out using T cells isolated from PBMCs. These receptors originate from a human donor in good health. Both conserved end residues are part of each CDR3. D genes are given only for firm matches. Only part of the rows carry a size: once, few, many, or a class if the clone is expanded.

j_call v_call clone_size d_call cdr3_aa cdr3_nt
TRBJ2-7 TRBV11-1 . . CASSSGEGGYEQYF TGTGCCAGCAGCTCAGGGGAGGGAGGATACGAGCAGTACTTC
TRBJ2-7 TRBV6-5 . TRBD2 CASASGGGWEQYF TGTGCCAGCGCTAGCGGGGGGGGGTGGGAGCAGTACTTC
TRBJ1-5 TRBV19 . . CASSIMRQVRGQPQHF TGTGCCAGTAGTATTATGAGACAGGTGAGAGGGCAGCCCCAGCATTTT
TRBJ1-1 TRBV6-4 . . CASSDSLGRGSTEAFF TGTGCCAGCAGTGACTCGCTGGGGCGGGGGAGCACTGAAGCTTTCTTT
TRBJ1-6 TRBV6-4 . . CASSTDSGGSPLHF TGTGCCAGCAGTACGGACAGCGGTGGATCACCCCTCCACTTT
TRBJ1-5 TRBV4-1 . TRBD1 CASSQTGGDQPQHF TGCGCCAGCAGCCAGACAGGGGGCGATCAGCCCCAGCATTTT
TRBJ2-2 TRBV10-3 . TRBD1 CAISTGTGDTGELFF TGTGCCATCAGCACCGGGACAGGGGACACCGGGGAGCTGTTTTTT
TRBJ1-5 TRBV7-8 . . CASSQQVNQPQHF TGTGCCAGCAGCCAACAGGTGAATCAGCCCCAGCATTTT
TRBJ2-3 TRBV10-3 . TRBD2 CAISESTSGTATDTQYF TGTGCCATCAGTGAGTCGACTAGCGGGACAGCCACAGATACGCAGTATTTT
TRBJ2-5 TRBV10-3 . TRBD1 CAIRGTGGQETQYF TGTGCCATCCGCGGGACAGGGGGCCAAGAGACCCAGTACTTC
TRBJ1-5 TRBV7-7 . TRBD1 CAGTPGQGAWQPQHF TGTGCTGGAACTCCGGGACAGGGGGCTTGGCAGCCCCAGCATTTT
TRBJ2-1 TRBV27 . TRBD1 CASSWTGGSFHEQFF TGTGCCAGCAGTTGGACAGGGGGATCGTTCCATGAGCAGTTCTTC
TRBJ2-3 TRBV12-5 . . CASGSLDTQYF TGTGCTAGTGGTTCACTAGATACGCAGTATTTT
TRBJ2-1 TRBV6-5 once TRBD2 CASSYSLAGWNEQFF TGTGCCAGCAGTTACTCACTAGCGGGGTGGAATGAGCAGTTCTTC
TRBJ2-7 TRBV27 . . CASSLSEVPRDRAYEQYF TGTGCCAGCAGTTTATCTGAGGTTCCGCGGGACCGTGCCTACGAGCAGTACTTC
TRBJ2-5 TRBV15 . TRBD2 CATSRSNLAGRAGETQYF TGTGCCACCAGCAGAAGTAATTTAGCGGGGAGGGCAGGCGAGACCCAGTACTTC
TRBJ2-3 TRBV7-9 . TRBD2 CASRRTSGSTDTQYF TGTGCCAGCAGACGGACTAGCGGGAGCACAGATACGCAGTATTTT
TRBJ1-5 TRBV6-1 once TRBD1 CASSEGQGGPWANQPQHF TGTGCCAGCAGTGAGGGACAGGGAGGCCCTTGGGCCAATCAGCCCCAGCATTTT
TRBJ1-2 TRBV25-1 . . CASSGSVYGYTF TGTGCCAGCAGTGGATCGGTTTATGGCTACACCTTC
TRBJ2-6 TRBV5-4 . TRBD1 CASGGGGQGTSGANVLTF TGTGCCAGCGGTGGGGGTGGACAGGGGACCTCTGGGGCCAACGTCCTGACTTTC
TRBJ2-5 TRBV11-2 . . CASSLRRETQYF TGTGCCAGCTCCCTCAGGAGGGAGACCCAGTACTTC
TRBJ1-6 TRBV7-3 once . CASSFGEGSPLHF TGTGCCAGCAGCTTCGGGGAAGGATCACCCCTCCACTTT
TRBJ2-7 TRBV2 . TRBD1 CASSGQTGQSYEQYF TGTGCCAGCAGTGGGCAGACAGGGCAGAGTTACGAGCAGTACTTC
TRBJ1-5 TRBV19 . TRBD1 CASRPAGTGETQPQHF TGTGCCAGTAGACCTGCCGGGACAGGGGAAACTCAGCCCCAGCATTTT
TRBJ2-7 TRBV6-1 . . CASSEPRTTIFYEQYF TGTGCCAGCAGTGAACCGAGGACTACTATTTTCTACGAGCAGTACTTC
TRBJ2-4 TRBV5-1 . TRBD2 CASSWGGDYSAGSQNIQYF TGCGCCAGCAGCTGGGGGGGGGATTACTCCGCCGGGAGCCAAAACATTCAGTACTTC
TRBJ1-2 TRBV2 . . CASSWAPNYGYTF TGTGCCAGCAGTTGGGCCCCAAACTATGGCTACACCTTC
TRBJ2-7 TRBV5-6 once TRBD2 CASSFGGVGIDEQYF TGTGCCAGCAGCTTCGGGGGGGTAGGCATCGACGAGCAGTACTTC
TRBJ2-1 TRBV5-6 . . CASSLVGPSSYNEQFF TGTGCCAGCAGCTTGGTTGGGCCGAGCTCCTACAATGAGCAGTTCTTC
TRBJ1-5 TRBV28 . . CASSGQFSNQPQHF TGTGCCAGCAGCGGACAGTTTAGCAATCAGCCCCAGCATTTT
TRBJ1-2 TRBV5-5 . . CASSLPADPGGYGYTF TGTGCCAGCAGCTTGCCTGCAGACCCCGGCGGGTATGGCTACACCTTC
TRBJ1-4 TRBV11-3 . TRBD1 CASSLGQGREKLFF TGTGCCAGCAGCTTGGGACAGGGTCGTGAAAAACTGTTTTTT
TRBJ1-2 TRBV18 . TRBD1 CASSPWTGGDYGYTF TGTGCCAGCTCACCCTGGACAGGGGGTGACTATGGCTACACCTTC
TRBJ2-7 TRBV28 . TRBD1 CASSSTGRYEQYF TGTGCCAGCAGTTCGACAGGGAGATACGAGCAGTACTTC
TRBJ1-1 TRBV7-9 . . CASTRQIYTEAFF TGTGCCAGCACCAGACAGATATACACTGAAGCTTTCTTT
TRBJ1-1 TRBV28 . . CASSSRVRVGLGTEAFF TGTGCCAGCAGCTCCCGGGTAAGAGTGGGGCTGGGTACTGAAGCTTTCTTT
TRBJ2-1 TRBV7-9 . TRBD1 CASSWGQGLNEQFF TGTGCCAGCAGCTGGGGACAGGGGTTAAATGAGCAGTTCTTC
TRBJ2-5 TRBV7-9 . TRBD1 CASSSRTGGETQYF TGTGCCAGCAGCTCTAGGACAGGGGGAGAGACCCAGTACTTC
TRBJ2-5 TRBV15 . . CATSRDSGETQYF TGTGCCACCAGCAGAGATTCAGGGGAGACCCAGTACTTC
TRBJ2-5 TRBV7-9 . . CASSEVSPGETQYF TGTGCCAGCAGCGAGGTGTCCCCGGGAGAGACCCAGTACTTC
TRBJ2-2 TRBV28 once TRBD1 CASSLTHRGTGELFF TGTGCCAGCAGTTTAACACACAGGGGGACCGGGGAGCTGTTTTTT
TRBJ2-5 TRBV5-1 . TRBD2 CASSLVGLTQETQYF TGCGCCAGCAGCTTGGTGGGACTAACCCAAGAGACCCAGTACTTC
TRBJ2-7 TRBV7-8 once TRBD2 CASSSTTSGWEQYF TGTGCCAGCAGCTCGACGACTAGCGGATGGGAGCAGTACTTC
TRBJ2-7 TRBV10-3 . TRBD1 CAIGTGPYEQYF TGTGCCATAGGGACAGGTCCCTACGAGCAGTACTTC
TRBJ1-2 TRBV11-3 . . CASSLLQGSSGYTF TGTGCCAGCAGCTTGTTACAGGGATCGAGTGGCTACACCTTC
TRBJ2-5 TRBV9 . . CASSAGVKGETQYF TGTGCCAGCAGCGCGGGGGTCAAAGGGGAGACCCAGTACTTC
TRBJ2-2 TRBV18 . TRBD1 CASSTTGGGTPELFF TGTGCCAGCTCAACTACAGGGGGCGGGACGCCGGAGCTGTTTTTT
TRBJ2-2 TRBV4-1 . . CASSQGGAGATGELFF TGCGCCAGCAGCCAAGGAGGCGCCGGAGCCACCGGGGAGCTGTTTTTT
TRBJ1-2 TRBV19 . . CASSLRGIYGYTF TGTGCCAGTAGCCTCAGGGGCATCTATGGCTACACCTTC
TRBJ1-3 TRBV5-4 . . CASSLGAGWARNTIYF TGTGCCAGCAGCCTGGGGGCAGGTTGGGCCAGGAACACCATATATTTT
TRBJ2-1 TRBV6-5 . . CASRTGSYNEQFF TGTGCCAGCAGAACAGGGTCCTACAATGAGCAGTTCTTC
TRBJ1-6 TRBV5-1 . . CASSLEAGRHSPLHF TGCGCCAGCAGCTTGGAGGCGGGAAGGCATTCACCCCTCCACTTT
TRBJ1-6 TRBV4-1 . TRBD1 CASSQWTGPNSPLHF TGCGCCAGCAGCCAATGGACAGGGCCAAATTCACCCCTCCACTTT
TRBJ2-3 TRBV6-5 . . CASSWAGDTQYF TGTGCCAGCAGTTGGGCGGGGGATACGCAGTATTTT
TRBJ2-1 TRBV9 . . CASSARTRDNEQFF TGTGCCAGCAGCGCGAGAACGAGGGACAATGAGCAGTTCTTC
TRBJ1-3 TRBV2 . TRBD1 CASTRQGYSGNTIYF TGTGCCAGCACTAGACAGGGCTACTCTGGAAACACCATATATTTT
TRBJ1-1 TRBV7-2 . TRBD1 CASRQQTGVSTEAFF TGTGCCAGCAGACAACAAACAGGGGTTTCAACTGAAGCTTTCTTT
TRBJ1-2 TRBV7-9 . . CASSLDRVYGYTF TGTGCCAGCAGCTTAGACAGGGTCTACGGCTACACCTTC
TRBJ1-2 TRBV27 . . CASSLKWTGDSNGYTF TGTGCCAGCAGTTTAAAATGGACGGGGGACTCCAATGGCTACACCTTC